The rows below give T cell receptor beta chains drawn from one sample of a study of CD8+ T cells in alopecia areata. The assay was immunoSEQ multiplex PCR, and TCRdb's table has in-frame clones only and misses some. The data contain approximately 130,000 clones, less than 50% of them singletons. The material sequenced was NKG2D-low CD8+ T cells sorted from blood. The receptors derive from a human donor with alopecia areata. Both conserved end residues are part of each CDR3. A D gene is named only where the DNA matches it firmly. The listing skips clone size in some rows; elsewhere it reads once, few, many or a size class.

CASSGVQQFF	TGTGCCAGCAGTGGGGTACAGCAGTTCTTC	TRBV28	TRBJ2-1	few	NA
CASSSQETQYF	TGTGCCAGCAGCTCACAAGAGACCCAGTACTTC	TRBV5-4	TRBJ2-5	NA	NA
CASSRGQGGYEQYF	TGTGCCAGCAGCCGCGGACAGGGGGGATACGAGCAGTACTTC	TRBV7-9	TRBJ2-7	few	TRBD1
CAWSVSREQYF	TGTGCCTGGAGTGTATCCAGGGAGCAGTACTTC	TRBV30	TRBJ2-7	NA	NA
CASSLSSSVQETQYF	TGTGCCAGCAGCTTATCCAGTTCGGTTCAAGAGACCCAGTACTTC	TRBV7-2	TRBJ2-5	medium-sized	NA
CASSGGSQETQYF	TGTGCCAGCAGTGGAGGCAGCCAAGAGACCCAGTACTTC	TRBV2	TRBJ2-5	NA	NA
CSVVQGDSELFF	TGCAGCGTTGTACAGGGGGATTCGGAGCTGTTTTTT	TRBV29-1	TRBJ2-2	few	TRBD1
CASSVDGWEPQHF	TGTGCCAGCAGCGTCGATGGATGGGAGCCCCAGCATTTT	TRBV9	TRBJ1-5	NA	NA
CASSLASAAYGYTF	TGTGCCAGCAGCTTGGCTTCGGCGGCCTATGGCTACACCTTC	TRBV5-4	TRBJ1-2	few	NA
CSVDAEGGGTEAFF	TGCAGCGTTGACGCGGAGGGGGGAGGGACTGAAGCTTTCTTT	TRBV29-1	TRBJ1-1	NA	NA
CSVETANTEAFF	TGCAGCGTGGAGACAGCGAACACTGAAGCTTTCTTT	TRBV29-1	TRBJ1-1	few	NA
CSVESGGSEQFF	TGCAGCGTTGAATCCGGCGGGAGTGAGCAGTTCTTC	TRBV29-1	TRBJ2-1	few	TRBD2
CSVGWGREQYF	TGCAGCGTTGGGTGGGGCCGTGAGCAGTACTTC	TRBV29-1	TRBJ2-7	NA	NA
CASEGSTEAFF	TGTGCCAGCGAGGGGTCCACTGAAGCTTTCTTT	TRBV7-9	TRBJ1-1	few	NA
CSVELVAGGAFF	TGCAGCGTTGAACTGGTAGCGGGGGGAGCTTTCTTT	TRBV29-1	TRBJ1-1	few	NA
CASSLGTGSNQPQHF	TGTGCCAGCAGTTTAGGGACTGGAAGCAATCAGCCCCAGCATTTT	TRBV27	TRBJ1-5	few	NA
CASSLGPTYEQYF	TGTGCCAGCAGCCTTGGACCTACCTACGAGCAGTACTTC	TRBV27	TRBJ2-7	NA	NA
CSAELPGTATSTDTQYF	TGCAGCGCCGAACTCCCCGGGACAGCTACTAGCACAGATACGCAGTATTTT	TRBV29-1	TRBJ2-3	NA	TRBD1
CASSPGGRARSNTEAFF	TGTGCCAGCTCACCAGGGGGAAGAGCGAGGTCGAACACTGAAGCTTTCTTT	TRBV18	TRBJ1-1	NA	NA
CAWGGPGTSSQPQHF	TGTGCCTGGGGAGGGCCCGGGACATCGTCCCAGCCCCAGCATTTT	TRBV30	TRBJ1-5	NA	NA
CASSLANADQETQYF	TGCGCCAGCAGCTTGGCCAACGCCGACCAAGAGACCCAGTACTTC	TRBV5-1	TRBJ2-5	NA	NA
CSVDSPKGYTF	TGCAGCGTTGACAGTCCGAAGGGCTACACCTTC	TRBV29-1	TRBJ1-2	NA	NA
CARRQYEQYF	TGCGCCAGAAGACAATACGAGCAGTACTTC	TRBV23-1	TRBJ2-7	few	NA
CSVEEGSYGYTF	TGCAGCGTTGAAGAGGGGAGCTATGGCTACACCTTC	TRBV29-1	TRBJ1-2	few	NA
CAWSVEGTQYF	TGTGCCTGGAGTGTTGAGGGGACCCAGTACTTC	TRBV30	TRBJ2-5	few	NA
CSAQGLGNEQFF	TGCAGCGCACAGGGCTTGGGGAATGAGCAGTTCTTC	TRBV29-1	TRBJ2-1	NA	NA
CSVGETGAAEQYF	TGCAGCGTTGGGGAGACAGGGGCGGCCGAGCAGTACTTC	TRBV29-1	TRBJ2-7	NA	TRBD1
CSASTGLEQYF	TGCAGTGCTAGTACTGGTCTCGAGCAGTACTTC	TRBV20-1	TRBJ2-7	few	NA
CAWSVGRGSTDTQYF	TGTGCCTGGAGTGTGGGGCGGGGGAGCACAGATACGCAGTATTTT	TRBV30	TRBJ2-3	once	TRBD2
CASSLAGQREAYEQYF	TGCGCCAGCAGCTTGGCCGGTCAGCGGGAGGCCTACGAGCAGTACTTC	TRBV5-1	TRBJ2-7	NA	TRBD2
CASSLLAGEDTQYF	TGTGCCAGCAGCTTACTAGCGGGTGAAGATACGCAGTATTTT	TRBV7-2	TRBJ2-3	NA	TRBD2
CASSLAQGHTDTQYF	TGTGCCAGCAGCTTAGCGCAGGGGCACACAGATACGCAGTATTTT	TRBV7-9	TRBJ2-3	medium-sized	NA
CASSLFLRTEAFF	TGTGCCAGCAGTTTATTTTTGAGGACTGAAGCTTTCTTT	TRBV27	TRBJ1-1	NA	NA
CASSSRDTNQPQHF	TGTGCCAGCAGCTCGCGGGACACGAATCAGCCCCAGCATTTT	TRBV7-9	TRBJ1-5	NA	NA
CSVVYGNTEAFF	TGCAGCGTTGTATATGGGAACACTGAAGCTTTCTTT	TRBV29-1	TRBJ1-1	NA	NA
CASSITVQETQYF	TGTGCCAGCAGTATCACAGTTCAAGAGACCCAGTACTTC	TRBV27	TRBJ2-5	NA	NA
CSVDLMGGEQYF	TGCAGCGTTGACCTTATGGGGGGCGAGCAGTACTTC	TRBV29-1	TRBJ2-7	NA	NA
CASSLTGETGANVLTF	TGCGCCAGCAGCCTCACAGGGGAAACTGGGGCCAACGTCCTGACTTTC	TRBV4-3	TRBJ2-6	few	TRBD1
CRPCNQPQHF	TGCAGGCCCTGCAATCAGCCCCAGCATTTT	TRBV29-1	TRBJ1-5	NA	NA
CASQGLAGTSYEQYF	TGTGCCAGCCAGGGACTAGCGGGGACCTCCTACGAGCAGTACTTC	TRBV6-5	TRBJ2-7	few	TRBD2
CASSAEGALYEQYF	TGTGCCAGCAGCGCCGAGGGGGCCCTGTACGAGCAGTACTTC	TRBV7-9	TRBJ2-7	few	TRBD1
CASSQDPGGPPAENEQFF	TGTGCCAGCAGCCAAGATCCCGGGGGGCCCCCTGCGGAGAATGAGCAGTTCTTC	TRBV14	TRBJ2-1	few	NA
CASSLAEETQYF	TGTGCCAGCAGCTTAGCGGAAGAGACCCAGTACTTC	TRBV7-9	TRBJ2-5	few	NA
CASSAAAGDIQYF	TGCGCCAGCAGCGCCGCGGCGGGGGACATTCAGTACTTC	TRBV5-1	TRBJ2-4	NA	TRBD2
CAWSSQRIEQFF	TGTGCCTGGAGTTCACAGAGGATTGAGCAGTTCTTC	TRBV30	TRBJ2-1	NA	NA
CSVPPEQNGYTF	TGCAGCGTACCCCCCGAGCAAAATGGCTACACCTTC	TRBV29-1	TRBJ1-2	NA	NA
CASSDNRASYEQYF	TGTGCCAGCAGTGATAACAGGGCTTCCTACGAGCAGTACTTC	TRBV9	TRBJ2-7	NA	NA
CAWSVLENTEAFF	TGTGCCTGGAGTGTACTGGAGAACACTGAAGCTTTCTTT	TRBV30	TRBJ1-1	NA	NA
CASSEQAGATGELFF	TGTGCCAGCAGTGAACAGGCCGGTGCCACCGGGGAGCTGTTTTTT	TRBV25-1	TRBJ2-2	NA	NA
CSVVVGGQGSGGYTF	TGCAGCGTTGTTGTAGGTGGGCAGGGTAGCGGTGGCTACACCTTC	TRBV29-1	TRBJ1-2	NA	NA
CSVLRDTNTGELFF	TGCAGCGTGCTTAGGGACACGAACACCGGGGAGCTGTTTTTT	TRBV29-1	TRBJ2-2	NA	NA
CASSPSGAGSYNEQFF	TGCGCCAGCAGCCCCAGCGGGGCCGGATCCTACAATGAGCAGTTCTTC	TRBV5-1	TRBJ2-1	NA	TRBD2
CASSEPGQITGGYTF	TGTGCCAGCAGTGAACCGGGACAAATAACGGGTGGCTACACCTTC	TRBV2	TRBJ1-2	once	NA
CASSAVGPLSGANVLTF	TGTGCCAGCAGTGCGGTAGGGCCGCTGTCTGGGGCCAACGTCCTGACTTTC	TRBV2	TRBJ2-6	NA	NA
CALLADYNEQFF	TGTGCCTTGCTAGCGGATTACAATGAGCAGTTCTTC	TRBV30	TRBJ2-1	NA	TRBD2
CASSVALTGDYYGYTF	TGTGCCAGCAGCGTAGCCTTGACAGGGGATTACTATGGCTACACCTTC	TRBV9	TRBJ1-2	NA	TRBD1
CSVAPRGNFDEQYF	TGCAGCGTTGCTCCCAGGGGAAATTTTGACGAGCAGTACTTC	TRBV29-1	TRBJ2-7	NA	NA
CASSQETGSQGTQYF	TGCGCCAGCAGCCAAGAAACGGGATCCCAAGGGACCCAGTACTTC	TRBV4-3	TRBJ2-5	NA	NA
CAWRPPRGPYEQYF	TGTGCCTGGAGGCCACCCAGGGGGCCCTACGAGCAGTACTTC	TRBV30	TRBJ2-7	NA	TRBD1